These T cell receptor beta chains were read from a single sample in a study of T cell responses to AZD1222 COVID-19 vaccine. The protocol was immunoSEQ multiplex PCR, while the TCRdb copy is restricted to in-frame clones and leaves out a portion. The sample consists of some 120,000 clones, 85% to 90% of them appearing once. This sample comprised peripheral blood, obtained on day 0 of AZD1222 vaccination. These TCRs come from an adult in good health. The CDR3 runs from the conserved cysteine through the conserved F or W. Each record gives: CDR3 protein, CDR3 DNA, J gene, clone size, D gene, V gene. D genes are given only for firm matches. Clone sizes are given selectively: once, few, many, or a class where the clone is expanded.

CDR3 protein: CASSLERGTQYF; CDR3 DNA: TGTGCCAGCAGCTTAGAGCGAGGGACCCAGTACTTC; J gene: TRBJ2-5; clone size: NA; D gene: NA; V gene: TRBV7-2
CDR3 protein: CASSQDGNDNQPQHF; CDR3 DNA: TGCGCCAGCAGCCAAGATGGGAACGACAATCAGCCCCAGCATTTT; J gene: TRBJ1-5; clone size: NA; D gene: NA; V gene: TRBV4-1
CDR3 protein: CASSLLSENSPLHF; CDR3 DNA: TGTGCCAGCAGCTTACTAAGTGAGAATTCACCCCTCCACTTT; J gene: TRBJ1-6; clone size: few; D gene: NA; V gene: TRBV7-9
CDR3 protein: CASRGTGGTGELFF; CDR3 DNA: TGTGCCAGCAGGGGAACAGGGGGCACCGGGGAGCTGTTTTTT; J gene: TRBJ2-2; clone size: NA; D gene: TRBD1; V gene: TRBV11-3
CDR3 protein: CASTDRNYGYTF; CDR3 DNA: TGTGCCAGCACCGACCGAAACTATGGCTACACCTTC; J gene: TRBJ1-2; clone size: NA; D gene: NA; V gene: TRBV6-6
CDR3 protein: CAWEQGVGYTF; CDR3 DNA: TGTGCCTGGGAACAGGGGGTTGGCTACACCTTC; J gene: TRBJ1-2; clone size: NA; D gene: TRBD1; V gene: TRBV30
CDR3 protein: CASSPPTAESGNTIYF; CDR3 DNA: TGTGCCAGCTCACCACCGACTGCGGAGTCTGGAAACACCATATATTTT; J gene: TRBJ1-3; clone size: NA; D gene: NA; V gene: TRBV18
CDR3 protein: CASSPLGNTEAFF; CDR3 DNA: TGTGCCAGCAGCCCACTGGGGAACACTGAAGCTTTCTTT; J gene: TRBJ1-1; clone size: NA; D gene: NA; V gene: TRBV11-2
CDR3 protein: CASSLTGTGGYEQYF; CDR3 DNA: TGTGCCAGCAGCTTGACCGGGACAGGGGGGTACGAGCAGTACTTC; J gene: TRBJ2-7; clone size: NA; D gene: TRBD1; V gene: TRBV7-3
CDR3 protein: CASSLEVSSYNSPLHF; CDR3 DNA: TGTGCCAGCAGCTTAGAAGTCAGTTCCTATAATTCACCCCTCCACTTT; J gene: TRBJ1-6; clone size: NA; D gene: NA; V gene: TRBV11-3
CDR3 protein: CASSFPTSSQETQYF; CDR3 DNA: TGTGCCAGCAGCTTCCCGACTAGTAGTCAAGAGACCCAGTACTTC; J gene: TRBJ2-5; clone size: NA; D gene: NA; V gene: TRBV11-2
CDR3 protein: CASSLTGIGPHEQFF; CDR3 DNA: TGTGCCAGCAGCTTAACGGGAATTGGTCCGCATGAGCAGTTCTTC; J gene: TRBJ2-1; clone size: NA; D gene: NA; V gene: TRBV7-3
CDR3 protein: CASSQPRGLPYEQYF; CDR3 DNA: TGTGCCAGCAGCCAACCTAGAGGTCTCCCCTACGAGCAGTACTTC; J gene: TRBJ2-7; clone size: NA; D gene: NA; V gene: TRBV4-2